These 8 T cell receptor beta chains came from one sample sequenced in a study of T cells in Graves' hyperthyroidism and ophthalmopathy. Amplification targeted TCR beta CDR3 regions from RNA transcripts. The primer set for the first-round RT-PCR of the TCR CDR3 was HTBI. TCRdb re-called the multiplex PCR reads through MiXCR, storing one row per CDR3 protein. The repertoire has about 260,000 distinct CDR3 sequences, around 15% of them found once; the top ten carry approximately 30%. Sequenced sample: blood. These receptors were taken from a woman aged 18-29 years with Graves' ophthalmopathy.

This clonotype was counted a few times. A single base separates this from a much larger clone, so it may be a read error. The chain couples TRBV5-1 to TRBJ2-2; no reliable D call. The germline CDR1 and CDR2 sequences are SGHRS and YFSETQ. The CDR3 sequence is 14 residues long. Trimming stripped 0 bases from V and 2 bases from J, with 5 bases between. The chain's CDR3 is CASSLVVNTGELFF. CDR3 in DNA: TGCGCCAGCAGCTTGGTAGTAAACACCGGGGAGCTGTTTTTT.

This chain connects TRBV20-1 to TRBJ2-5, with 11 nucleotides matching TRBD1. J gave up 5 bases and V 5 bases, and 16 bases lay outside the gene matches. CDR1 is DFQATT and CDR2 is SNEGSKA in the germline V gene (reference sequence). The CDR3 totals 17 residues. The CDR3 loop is CSAPPCPPGDRGETQYF. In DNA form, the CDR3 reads TGCAGTGCTCCCCCCTGTCCCCCGGGGGACAGGGGGGAGACCCAGTACTTC.

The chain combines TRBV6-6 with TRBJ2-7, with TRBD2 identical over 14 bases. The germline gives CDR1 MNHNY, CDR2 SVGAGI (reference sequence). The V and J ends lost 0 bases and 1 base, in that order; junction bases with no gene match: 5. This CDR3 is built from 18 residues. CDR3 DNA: TGTGCCAGCAGTTACTCTGTGGGGACTAGCGGGGGATCCTACGAGCAGTACTTC. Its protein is CASSYSVGTSGGSYEQYF.

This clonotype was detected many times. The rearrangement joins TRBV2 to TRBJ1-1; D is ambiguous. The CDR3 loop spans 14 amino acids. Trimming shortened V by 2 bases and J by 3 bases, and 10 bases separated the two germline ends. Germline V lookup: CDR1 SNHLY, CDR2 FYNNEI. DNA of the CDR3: TGTGCCAGCAGTGAATATGGGTGGGACACTGAAGCTTTCTTT. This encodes CASSEYGWDTEAFF. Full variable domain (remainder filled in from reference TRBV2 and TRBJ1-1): EPEVTQTPSHQVTQMGQEVILRCVPISNHLYFYWYRQILGQKVEFLVSFYNNEISEKSEIFDDQFSVERPDGSNFTLKIRSTKLEDSAMYFCASSEYGWDTEAFFGQGTRLTVV.

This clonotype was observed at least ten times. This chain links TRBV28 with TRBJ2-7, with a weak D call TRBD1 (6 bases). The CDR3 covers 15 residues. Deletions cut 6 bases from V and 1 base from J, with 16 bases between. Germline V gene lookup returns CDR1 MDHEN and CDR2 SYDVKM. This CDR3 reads CASRGRTATSYEQYF. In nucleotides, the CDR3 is TGTGCCAGCAGAGGAAGGACAGCCACTTCCTACGAGCAGTACTTC.

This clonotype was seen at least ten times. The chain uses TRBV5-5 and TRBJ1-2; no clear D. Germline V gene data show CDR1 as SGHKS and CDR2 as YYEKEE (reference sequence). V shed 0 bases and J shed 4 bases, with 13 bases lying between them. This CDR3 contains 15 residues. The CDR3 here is CASSLVTTAGYGYTF. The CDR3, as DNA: TGTGCCAGCAGCTTGGTTACCACGGCAGGCTATGGCTACACCTTC.

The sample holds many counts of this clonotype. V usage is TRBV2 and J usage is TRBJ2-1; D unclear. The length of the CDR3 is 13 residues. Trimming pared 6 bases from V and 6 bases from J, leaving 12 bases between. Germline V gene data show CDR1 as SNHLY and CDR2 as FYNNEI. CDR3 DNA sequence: TGTGCCAGCAGCCCCAATGGTGGCAATGAGCAGTTCTTC. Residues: CASSPNGGNEQFF.

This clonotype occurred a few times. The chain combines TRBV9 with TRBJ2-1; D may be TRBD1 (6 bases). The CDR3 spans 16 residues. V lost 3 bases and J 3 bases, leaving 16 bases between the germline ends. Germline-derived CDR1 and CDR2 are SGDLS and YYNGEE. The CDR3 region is CASSGDGTFDYNEQFF. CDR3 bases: TGTGCCAGCAGCGGGGACGGGACATTCGACTACAATGAGCAGTTCTTC.